Sequencing of this T cell receptor beta chain was carried out in a study of T-cell reconstitution after alpha-beta-depleted transplantation in children. The ends were cut back, 6 bases at V and 6 bases at J, with 16 bases in the middle. There are 14 residues in the CDR3. Germline V gene lookup returns CDR1 ENHRY and CDR2 SYGVKD. This clonotype was recorded a few times. Using unique molecular identifiers, the investigators prepared the TCRbeta library. TCRdb recomputed calls from the PCR reads with MiXCR, one row per CDR3 protein. The data hold almost 600,000 distinct CDR3 sequences, with over 25% observed a single time.

The receptor was isolated from a boy younger than two with Wiskott-Aldrich syndrome, due to receive a stem cell transplant. The chain combines TRBV10-3 with TRBJ2-3; D may be TRBD2 (6 bases). The sample in question was PBMCs, obtained before TCRalphabeta/CD19-depleted stem cell transplant. CDR3 bases: TGTGCCATCAGGAGTGGGGGAGGCGTGGATACGCAGTATTTT. Translating gives CAIRSGGGVDTQYF.